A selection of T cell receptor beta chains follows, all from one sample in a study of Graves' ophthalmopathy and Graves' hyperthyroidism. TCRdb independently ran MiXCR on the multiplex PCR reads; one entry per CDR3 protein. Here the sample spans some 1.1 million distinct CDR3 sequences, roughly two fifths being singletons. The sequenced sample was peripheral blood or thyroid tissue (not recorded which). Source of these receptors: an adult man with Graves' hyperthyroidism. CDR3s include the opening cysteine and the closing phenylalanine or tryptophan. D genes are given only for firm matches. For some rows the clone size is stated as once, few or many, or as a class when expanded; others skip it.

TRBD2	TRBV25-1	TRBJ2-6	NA	TGTGCCAGCACGAGCGGGACCTCTGGGGCCAACGTCCTGACTTTC	CASTSGTSGANVLTF
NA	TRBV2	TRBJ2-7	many	TGTGCCAGCAGTTTAGGGAACCTCAAAACCTACGAGCAGTACTTC	CASSLGNLKTYEQYF
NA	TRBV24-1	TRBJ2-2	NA	TGTGCCACCAGTGCGAGGACGGTGAACACCGGGGAGCTGTTTTTT	CATSARTVNTGELFF
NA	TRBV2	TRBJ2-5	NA	TGTGCCAGCAGTTCCCACCGAGCGCGGGTGAGGCCTAAGACCCAGTACTTC	CASSSHRARVRPKTQYF
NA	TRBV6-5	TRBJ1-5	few	TGTGCCAGTGGGCCACAAAGTATTAGCAATCAGCCCCAGCATTTT	CASGPQSISNQPQHF
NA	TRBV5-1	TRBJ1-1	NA	TGCGCCAGCAGCGTGACTGCACGGACCCAGGTCTTCAACTTGAACACTGAAGCTTTCTTT	CASSVTARTQVFNLNTEAFF
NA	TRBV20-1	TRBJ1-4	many	TGCAGTGCTAGGGGGGCAGATGAAAAACTGTTTTTT	CSARGADEKLFF
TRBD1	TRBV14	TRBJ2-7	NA	TGTGCCAGCTCACCTGGGGACAGTCGGTTCGAGCAGTACTTC	CASSPGDSRFEQYF
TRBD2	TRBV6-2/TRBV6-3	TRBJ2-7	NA	TGTGCCAGCACCTCGACTAGCGGGGACTACGAGCAGTACTTC	CASTSTSGDYEQYF
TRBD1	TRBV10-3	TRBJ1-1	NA	TGTGCCATCTCCTCCCGGGGGGACAGGGGTGGGGGGTTCACTGAAGCTTTCTTT	CAISSRGDRGGGFTEAFF
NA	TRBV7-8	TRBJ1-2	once	TGTGCCAGCAGCTTGGATGGGGGGAGATCGTTGAATGGCTACACCTTC	CASSLDGGRSLNGYTF
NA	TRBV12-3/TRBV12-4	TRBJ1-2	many	TGTGCCAGCAGCCCACCCCCATGGCCCGACTATGGCTACACCTTC	CASSPPPWPDYGYTF
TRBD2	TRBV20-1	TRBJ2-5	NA	TGCAGTTTCGTGACTAGCGGGGTACAAGAGACCCAGTACTTC	CSFVTSGVQETQYF
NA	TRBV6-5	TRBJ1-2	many	TGTGCCAGCAGTTACTCGCGGCAGTTCTATGGCTACACCTTC	CASSYSRQFYGYTF
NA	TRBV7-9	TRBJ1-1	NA	TGTGCCAGCAGCTTAGGGGCGGGTTGGACTGAAGCTTTCTTT	CASSLGAGWTEAFF
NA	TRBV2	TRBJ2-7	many	TGTGCCAGCAGTGAAGGGCCGGGAATGGACGAGCAGTACTTC	CASSEGPGMDEQYF
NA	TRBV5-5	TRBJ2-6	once	TGTGCCAGCAGCTTGTTTCTTACTGGGGCCAACGTCCTGACTTTC	CASSLFLTGANVLTF
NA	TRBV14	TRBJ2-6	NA	TGTGCCAGCAGCCAAGTTTTCCTCACCTCTGGGGCCAACGTCCTGACTTTC	CASSQVFLTSGANVLTF
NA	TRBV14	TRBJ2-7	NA	TGTGCCAGCAGCCCTTCCAAGTCTGTTACCTGGGGAGTAGGACTCACCTACGAGCAGTACTTC	CASSPSKSVTWGVGLTYEQYF
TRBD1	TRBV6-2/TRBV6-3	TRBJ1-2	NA	TGTGCCAGCATCGGGACAGAAATCAACTATGGCTACACCTTC	CASIGTEINYGYTF